Below, 9 T cell receptor beta chains from the same sample are listed, as sequenced in a study of regulatory T cells in long-lasting Graves disease. Sequencing libraries for TCR beta were prepared with iRepertoire HTBI primers and Arm-PCR of CDR3 regions. A single record per CDR3 protein comes from TCRdb applying MiXCR to the multiplex PCR reads. The table lists over 300,000 distinct CDR3 sequences, around 20% of them singletons. The time point denotes: persistent/refractory GD, antithyroid drugs over 5 years with positive TRAb. There was RNA extracted from PBMCs, and the TCR library was made from it. The sample in question was peripheral blood mononuclear cells (PBMCs), obtained when the disease was refractory, from a patient treated with antithyroid drugs. The receptors were sampled from a female donor with Graves disease.

The chain couples TRBV7-3 to TRBJ1-5, with 7 bases fitting TRBD1. CDR3 size: 14 residues. Germline V lookup: CDR1 SGHTA, CDR2 FQGTGA. V lost 2 bases, J lost 5 bases, and 3 bases stayed unmatched. The CDR3 DNA is TGTGCCAGCAGCTTAGAGGGGGCAGATCAGCCCCAGCATTTT. Protein: CASSLEGADQPQHF.

V is TRBV4-2 and J is TRBJ2-2; 12 bases fit TRBD2. The CDR3 is 17 amino acids. Germline V gene lookup returns CDR1 LGHNA and CDR2 YNFKEQ. The V gene end was trimmed by 4 bases and the J gene end by 6 bases; junction bases not matched to a gene: 9. The CDR3 loop reads CASSLGGLAGRSGELFF. In DNA form, the CDR3 reads TGTGCCAGCAGCCTCGGAGGACTAGCGGGGCGGTCCGGGGAGCTGTTTTTT.

This chain joins TRBV24-1 and TRBJ2-1; D gene unclear. Germline V CDR1 and CDR2: KGHDR, SFDVKD. The V end lost 2 bases, the J end lost 0 bases, and 25 bases lay between the germline ends. The CDR3 extends over 21 amino acids. CDR3 sequence reads: CATSDSYLETFLSGSYNEQFF. The CDR3 DNA follows: TGTGCCACCAGTGATTCCTACCTTGAGACATTCCTGTCGGGCTCCTACAATGAGCAGTTCTTC.

The table lists this clonotype with many counts. The V call is TRBV12-3 or TRBV12-4, the J call TRBJ2-7; TRBD1 might be the D (5 bases). V lost 7 bases, J lost 2 bases, and 12 bases lay in between. This CDR3 has 13 residues. Written as DNA, the CDR3 is TGTGCCAGCACCCTCGACAGAGCCTACGAGCAGTACTTC. Translation gives CASTLDRAYEQYF.

This clonotype was detected many times. The V gene is TRBV7-2, the J gene TRBJ1-2; D may be TRBD1 (5 bases). This CDR3 contains 14 residues. Germline V gives CDR1 SGHTA, CDR2 FQGNSA. Trimming removed 2 bases from V and 8 bases from J, with 15 bases in between. CDR3 nucleotide sequence: TGTGCCAGCAGCTTAACAGCAGGGAACCCCGGCTACACCTTC. Translating it yields CASSLTAGNPGYTF.

This clonotype was seen many times. This sequence joins TRBV27 and TRBJ2-7; possibly TRBD1 or TRBD2 for D (5 bases each). Per germline, CDR1 MNHEY and CDR2 SMNVEV (reference sequence). The CDR3 is 19 amino acids. Trimming cost V 4 bases and J 0 bases, with 25 bases left between them. The CDR3 loop reads CASSSGRPEPQRGSYEQYF. CDR3 DNA sequence: TGTGCCAGCAGTTCCGGCCGTCCAGAACCACAGAGGGGCTCCTACGAGCAGTACTTC.

This clonotype was counted many times. V gene TRBV6-5 combines with J gene TRBJ1-2; 7 positions agree with TRBD1. The trim removed 1 base at V and 2 bases at J, leaving 10 bases unmatched. Per germline, CDR1 MNHEY and CDR2 SVGAGI. The CDR3 spans 17 residues. This CDR3 reads CASSYLRGTGENYGYTF. The CDR3 DNA reads as TGTGCCAGCAGTTACTTGCGGGGAACAGGGGAAAACTATGGCTACACCTTC.

Many counts were recorded for this clonotype. The chain carries TRBV7-8 and TRBJ2-5; tentatively, D is TRBD1 or TRBD2 (5 bases each). CDR3 length: 16 residues. The germline CDR1 and CDR2 sequences are SGHVS and FQNEAQ. Trimming shortened V by 1 base and J by 5 bases, and 17 bases separated the two germline ends. CDR3 DNA: TGTGCCAGCAGCTTAGTGAGTCGGAGGTGGGACGAGACCCAGTACTTC. This codes for CASSLVSRRWDETQYF. The entire variable domain, with the rest obtained from reference TRBV7-8 and TRBJ2-5, is as follows: GAGVSQSPRYKVAKRGQDVALRCDPISGHVSLFWYQQALGQGPEFLTYFQNEAQLDKSGLPSDRFFAERPEGSVSTLKIQRTQQEDSAVYLCASSLVSRRWDETQYFGPGTRLLVL.

This clonotype occurred many times. The chain uses TRBV7-2 and TRBJ2-7; 10 positions agree with TRBD2. CDR3 length equals 18 residues. CDR1 and CDR2 (germline): SGHTA, FQGNSA. After removal of 1 base from V and 6 bases from J, the junction contained 15 bases not matched to a gene. For the CDR3, the DNA is TGTGCCAGCAGCTTAGTTTTAGGAGAAGAGCTAGCGGGGGTCGAGCAGTACTTC. Residues: CASSLVLGEELAGVEQYF.